These 21 T cell receptor beta chains were sequenced from one sample in a study of identical twins (dated by TCRdb to about 2016). Receptors were amplified or captured by 5' RACE. Sequencing used an Illumina HiSeq 2000. Using fastp trimming at Q25 and MiXCR clonotype assembly, TCRdb reanalyzed the public sequencing data and kept in-frame beta chains. Merged by CDR3 protein, the rows form single entries marked with the most common genes and DNA. Here the sample has some 760,000 distinct CDR3 sequences; about 20% occur a single time. Clones ranked in the top ten supply roughly 14% of the sample. The same data also contributed to another study, on T cells expressing NK-cell markers.

Sequencing was performed on PBMCs. These receptors originate from a woman in her late teens or twenties in good health.

This chain connects TRBV6-5 to TRBJ2-5; the D gene is possibly TRBD2 (6 bases). This CDR3 contains 15 residues. CDR1 and CDR2 from the germline V gene are MNHEY and SVGAGI. V lost 2 bases and J 3 bases, leaving 13 bases between the germline ends. CDR3 protein: CASSYKGGVKETQYF. Here the CDR3 DNA reads TGTGCCAGCAGTTACAAGGGCGGGGTGAAAGAGACCCAGTACTTC.

This clonotype was counted between two and nine times. The CDR3 carries no conserved terminal phenylalanine or tryptophan, so it likely arises from a read error. The rearrangement joins TRBV11-2 to TRBJ2-7; 9 bases match TRBD1. The CDR3 extends over 14 amino acids. Trimming cost V 7 bases and J 5 bases; bases outside gene matches: 9. Germline V gene sequence: CDR1 SGHAT, CDR2 FQNNGV. The CDR3 DNA reads TGTGCCAGCACCTTGCCGGGACAGGGACACGAGCAGTACCTC. Its protein is CASTLPGQGHEQYL.

The V and J genes are TRBV6-1 and TRBJ2-3, with no clear D. The CDR3 is 15 residues long. The germline V gene has CDR1 MNHNS and CDR2 SASEGT. V lost 6 bases and J 4 bases, leaving 17 bases between the germline ends. CDR3 in DNA: TGTGCCAGCAGGCCCTACGGCCCCTCTCCAGATACGCAGTATTTT. Translated, it gives CASRPYGPSPDTQYF.

This clonotype was seen a few times. V gene TRBV7-9 combines with J gene TRBJ1-1; D is unresolved. The CDR3 totals 12 residues. CDR1 is SEHNR, CDR2 FQNEAQ, per germline (reference sequence). V was clipped by 3 bases and J by 4 bases, with 6 bases between them. DNA of the CDR3: TGTGCCAGCAGCTTTTCACTCACTGAAGCTTTCTTT. This encodes CASSFSLTEAFF.

This clonotype was observed a few times. The chain couples TRBV20-1 to TRBJ2-2, with TRBD2 matching over 10 bases. Germline assignment: CDR1 DFQATT and CDR2 SNEGSKA (reference sequence). Unmatched junction bases numbered 8, after V lost 3 bases and J lost 1 base. This CDR3 is built from 17 residues. CDR3 amino acids: CSASPASGSRNTGELFF. CDR3 DNA: TGCAGTGCTAGCCCGGCTAGCGGGAGTAGGAACACCGGGGAGCTGTTTTTT.

The genes are TRBV16 and TRBJ1-5; 9 positions agree with TRBD1. V was clipped by 1 base and J by 4 bases; unmatched bases: 17. Germline values: CDR1 KGHSY, CDR2 FQNENV. The CDR3 runs to 20 residues. The CDR3 loop reads CASSQWGRTGVPGANQPQHF. The CDR3 DNA reads as TGTGCCAGCAGCCAATGGGGCCGGACAGGGGTTCCAGGGGCGAATCAGCCCCAGCATTTT.

This rearrangement joins TRBV4-3 to TRBJ2-5; the D is unclear. The length of the CDR3 is 13 residues. Germline CDR1 is LGHNA and CDR2 is YSLEER. Trimming shortened V by 1 base and J by 5 bases, and 8 bases separated the two germline ends. Here the CDR3 DNA reads TGCGCCAGCAGCCAAGCAGTGGGGGAGACCCAGTACTTC. Its protein is CASSQAVGETQYF.

This clonotype appeared once. V is TRBV7-8 and J is TRBJ1-2; D unclear. Per germline, CDR1 SGHVS and CDR2 FQNEAQ. Trimming shortened V by 2 bases and J by 6 bases, and 10 bases separated the two germline ends. CDR3 length equals 13 residues. The CDR3 here is CASSLHPPDGYTF. CDR3 DNA: TGTGCCAGCAGCTTACATCCCCCCGATGGCTACACCTTC. The full variable domain, with the rest looked up from reference TRBV7-8 and TRBJ1-2, is GAGVSQSPRYKVAKRGQDVALRCDPISGHVSLFWYQQALGQGPEFLTYFQNEAQLDKSGLPSDRFFAERPEGSVSTLKIQRTQQEDSAVYLCASSLHPPDGYTFGSGTRLTVV.

This chain's CDR3 is CASSFQGVLEQYF. The CDR3 DNA is TGCGCCAGCAGCTTCCAGGGGGTCCTCGAGCAGTACTTC. The rearrangement links TRBV5-1 to TRBJ2-7, with 7 bases identical to TRBD1. V shed 2 bases and J 6 bases; nucleotides not matched to a gene: 5. Germline CDR1 reads SGHRS; CDR2 reads YFSETQ. The length of the CDR3 is 13 residues.

The chain employs TRBV20-1 and TRBJ2-5, with TRBD2 as a possible D gene (6 bases). Trimming removed 0 bases at V and 4 bases at J, with 15 bases between. Germline values: CDR1 DFQATT, CDR2 SNEGSKA (reference sequence). This CDR3 spans 15 amino acids. The DNA for the CDR3 is TGCAGTGCTAGAGATCTGGGCGGGACCCCAGAGACCCAGTACTTC. Protein: CSARDLGGTPETQYF.

The CDR3 nucleotides read TGTGCCAGCAGCCAAGGACTCCCGAGCACAGATACGCAGTATTTT. Residues: CASSQGLPSTDTQYF. V and J are TRBV4-2 and TRBJ2-3, with no clear D. The CDR3 length is 15 residues. The V end lost 1 base, the J end lost 0 bases, and 8 bases lay between the germline ends. From germline, CDR1 is LGHNA and CDR2 YNFKEQ.

Only a few counts were recorded for this clonotype. V gene TRBV20-1 combines with J gene TRBJ1-1; a weak D match, TRBD1 (5 bases). Trimming removed 0 bases at V and 11 bases at J, with 16 bases between. Germline CDR1 is DFQATT and CDR2 is SNEGSKA (reference sequence). This CDR3 is built from 13 residues. The CDR3 sequence is CSARDRGWASAFF. The CDR3 DNA is TGCAGTGCTAGAGACCGGGGGTGGGCGAGCGCTTTCTTT.

This sequence joins TRBV11-2 and TRBJ1-4, with a possible D match to TRBD1 (6 bases). The germline CDR1 and CDR2 sequences are SGHAT and FQNNGV. The CDR3 contains 15 residues. V was clipped by 2 bases and J by 4 bases, with 11 bases between them. This CDR3 reads CASSLRRTDNEKLFF. CDR3 sequence (DNA): TGTGCCAGCAGCTTAAGACGGACAGATAATGAAAAACTGTTTTTT.

The gene calls are TRBV29-1 and TRBJ2-1; 9 positions match TRBD2. V lost 8 bases and J lost 3; bases outside the gene matches: 8. CDR3 length: 14 amino acids. Germline CDR1 and CDR2: SQVTM and ANQGSEA. In DNA form, the CDR3 reads TGCAGCCCACGACTAGCGGACCTCTACAATGAGCAGTTCTTC. Protein: CSPRLADLYNEQFF.

This clonotype was found a few times. This sequence joins TRBV6-1 and TRBJ2-7; TRBD1 might be the D (6 bases). Germline CDR1 MNHNS, CDR2 SASEGT. Trimming removed 6 bases from V and 2 bases from J, with 17 bases in between. The CDR3 has 15 amino acids. As DNA, the CDR3 is TGTGCCAGCAGCCGTAACAGGGTCGGCACCTACGAGCAGTACTTC. Translated: CASSRNRVGTYEQYF.

There are a few counts of this clonotype. This chain connects TRBV4-3 to TRBJ2-3, with 7 positions matching TRBD2. This CDR3 region has 18 residues. The germline V gene encodes CDR1 LGHNA and CDR2 YSLEER. With V trimmed by 0 bases and J by 0 bases, 9 bases remained unmatched. DNA for the CDR3: TGCGCCAGCAGCCAAGAGGCTCGACTAGCTTCTAGCACAGATACGCAGTATTTT. This translates into CASSQEARLASSTDTQYF.

This clonotype came up a few times. This sequence joins TRBV10-3 and TRBJ1-2; 8 positions match TRBD1. CDR3 length equals 13 residues. Germline CDR1 reads ENHRY; CDR2 reads SYGVKD. Trimming took 8 bases from V and 8 from J; bases not matched to a gene: 10. The CDR3 DNA reads as TGTGCCATCGGGCAGGACAGGGTCTGGGGCTACACCTTC. Protein sequence: CAIGQDRVWGYTF.

The chain joins TRBV6-5 to TRBJ2-1, with unresolved D. The V and J ends lost 0 bases and 3 bases respectively, with 9 bases between them. Germline values: CDR1 MNHEY, CDR2 SVGAGI. The CDR3 extends over 15 amino acids. CDR3 protein: CASSYSSGFYNEQFF. The CDR3 coding sequence is TGTGCCAGCAGTTACTCCTCGGGTTTCTACAATGAGCAGTTCTTC.

This clonotype was picked up a small number of times. The V and J genes are TRBV6-2 or TRBV6-3 and TRBJ2-4, with D possibly matching TRBD2 (6 bases). The CDR3 is 15 residues long. Trimming took 8 bases from V and 1 from J, leaving 15 bases between them. Germline V gives CDR1 MNHEY, CDR2 SVGEGT. CDR3 in DNA: TGTGCCAGCCAACGGAGGGAGTTCGCCAAAAACATTCAGTACTTC. Encoded protein: CASQRREFAKNIQYF.

A few counts support this clonotype. The rearrangement links TRBV9 to TRBJ2-2, with TRBD2 matching 8 bases. The germline gives CDR1 SGDLS, CDR2 YYNGEE. Trimming removed 2 bases from V and 7 bases from J; junction bases left unmatched: 7. The CDR3 is made up of 15 amino acids. For the CDR3, the DNA is TGTGCCAGCAGCGTCGGTAGCGGGGCCTTCGGGGAGCTGTTTTTT. Its protein product is CASSVGSGAFGELFF.

This clonotype was counted only a few times. The V and J genes are TRBV20-1 and TRBJ1-2; perhaps TRBD1 as D (5 bases). The length of the CDR3 is 12 residues. Germline V gives CDR1 DFQATT, CDR2 SNEGSKA (reference sequence). V gave up 0 bases and J gave up 4 bases, with 6 bases separating them. CDR3 in DNA: TGCAGTGCTAGAGACAGGGTCTATGGCTACACCTTC. Its translation: CSARDRVYGYTF.